This TCR beta chain originates from a study of cytomegalovirus exposure and HLA in healthy donors. Regarding the study as a whole: Later analysis associated a missense DCLRE1C variant with TCR beta V- and J-gene trimming.

PCR primers comprised 60 Vbeta and 13 Jbeta primers. Assay used: immunoSEQ multiplex PCR; TCRdb lists only in-frame clones, some missing. The sample contains 150,000 to 200,000 clones, around 80% of which appear only once. The germline gives CDR1 SGHDT, CDR2 YYEEEE. The CDR3 sequence is 15 residues long. V was pared by 4 bases and J by 5 bases, with 18 bases between. As to this clone: Its matching antigen is unknown.

J is TRBJ2-5 and V is TRBV5-6; D gene uncertain. What was sequenced was PBMCs. The TCR comes from a male donor in good health and CMV-seropositive. The CDR3 DNA sequence: TGTGCCAGCAGCCCCCTGCCCCAGGTCCGGGAGACCCAGTACTTC. Translated: CASSPLPQVRETQYF.